Shown below are 21 T cell receptor beta chains from a single sample sequenced in a study of HIV-infected patients and healthy controls. The repertoire came from unfractionated whole blood and reflected all unsorted peripheral T cells. 400 to 550 ng RNA was reverse transcribed with alpha and beta constant-region primers. Using multiplexing indices, alpha and beta chain libraries were generated apart by chain-specific third strand synthesis. TCRdb ran MiXCR on the 5' RACE reads and lists one entry per CDR3 protein. This sample carries more than 15,000 distinct CDR3 sequences, approximately 9.5% of them seen once, and the ten largest clones take over 5.5%. Sample: blood. The receptors derive from an adult in good health.

This clonotype occurred many times. The gene calls are TRBV7-2 and TRBJ2-1, with D unclear. With 5 bases removed from V and 7 bases from J, the gap between germline ends came to 6 bases. This CDR3 contains 11 residues. In germline, CDR1 is SGHTA, CDR2 FQGNSA. The CDR3 DNA reads TGTGCCAGCAGCCCGAGTAATGAGCAGTTCTTC. It translates to CASSPSNEQFF.

This clonotype was counted at least ten times. The J gene is TRBJ2-4, the V gene TRBV28; 11 bases map to TRBD2. This CDR3 comprises 17 residues. CDR1 and CDR2 from the germline V gene are MDHEN and SYDVKM. V shed 6 bases, J shed 2 bases, and the junction held 9 bases outside the gene matches. The CDR3 here is CASRGLTSGSSKNIQYF. CDR3 nucleotide sequence: TGTGCCAGCAGAGGACTAACTAGCGGGAGTTCCAAAAACATTCAGTACTTC.

Comments on this clonotype: Since the CDR3 does not end with the conserved phenylalanine or tryptophan, this likely comes from a read error. This sequence joins TRBV7-2 and TRBJ1-5, with D uncertain. The CDR3 is 15 amino acids. V gave up 1 base and J gave up 7 bases, with 14 bases separating them. CDR1 is SGHTA, CDR2 FQGNSA, per germline. CDR3: CASSLERGPRQPQHS. The DNA for the CDR3 is TGTGCCAGCAGCTTAGAAAGAGGGCCGAGGCAGCCCCAGCATTCT.

In its sample, this clonotype was seen many times. V and J are TRBV5-1 and TRBJ1-6; tentatively, D is TRBD1 (6 bases). V lost 0 bases and J 9 bases, leaving 7 bases between the germline ends. The CDR3 runs 13 residues. Germline V gives CDR1 SGHRS, CDR2 YFSETQ. The CDR3 nucleotides read TGCGCCAGCAGCTTGGGAGGGGGTTCACCCCTCCACTTT. Translation: CASSLGGGSPLHF.

This clonotype was counted only a few times. The genes are TRBV5-8 and TRBJ2-5; 8 bases agree with TRBD1. The ends lost 4 bases at V and 2 bases at J; junction bases unmatched: 4. The CDR3 runs to 14 residues. Germline V CDR1 and CDR2: SGHTS, YDEGEE. CDR3 in amino acids: CASSGNRGQETQYF. CDR3 nucleotide sequence: TGTGCCAGCAGCGGAAACAGGGGGCAAGAGACCCAGTACTTC.

Within the sample, this clonotype is medium-sized (0.01 to 0.1%). The chain recombines TRBV5-1 with TRBJ2-3; perhaps TRBD2 as D (5 bases). Germline V gene sequence: CDR1 SGHRS, CDR2 YFSETQ. This CDR3 region has 15 residues. Between the trimmed V and J ends, which lost 2 bases and 9 bases, there was a span of 19 bases. The CDR3 DNA reads as TGCGCCAGCAGCTTCCGTGGGGAGCAACCATCGACGCAGTATTTT. This gives the protein CASSFRGEQPSTQYF.

This clonotype was detected ten times or more. The rearrangement uses TRBV11-2 and TRBJ2-7; D perhaps matches TRBD1 (5 bases). V lost 4 bases, J lost 0 bases, and 10 bases lay in between. CDR3 length: 14 amino acids. Germline assignment: CDR1 SGHAT and CDR2 FQNNGV. The CDR3 DNA reads as TGTGCCAGCAGCTCTATCAGGGTCTCCTACGAGCAGTACTTC. Its translation: CASSSIRVSYEQYF.

Many counts were recorded for this clonotype. The gene calls are TRBV7-8 and TRBJ2-7; TRBD2 aligns across 9 bases. The V and J ends lost 5 bases and 2 bases, in that order; junction bases with no gene match: 10. Per germline, CDR1 SGHVS and CDR2 FQNEAQ. The CDR3 has 16 residues. The CDR3 DNA is TGTGCCAGCAGCATCTCCGGGACTAGCTCTCCCTACGAGCAGTACTTC. It encodes CASSISGTSSPYEQYF.

This clonotype was observed at least ten times. The CDR3 reads CASSLTGTGTEAFF. As DNA, the CDR3 is TGCGCCAGCAGCCTAACCGGGACAGGGACTGAAGCTTTCTTT. The chain carries TRBV5-1 and TRBJ1-1; 9 nucleotides match TRBD1. The CDR3 loop spans 14 amino acids. V lost 4 bases, J lost 5 bases, and 6 bases stayed unmatched. Germline CDR1 and CDR2: SGHRS and YFSETQ.

This clonotype appeared a few times. This chain connects TRBV9 to TRBJ1-4, with D perhaps matching TRBD1 (5 bases). CDR1 SGDLS and CDR2 YYNGEE come from the germline V gene. The length of the CDR3 is 15 residues. V was cut by 3 bases and J by 0 bases, with 9 bases left in between. The CDR3 DNA sequence: TGTGCCAGCAGCGCACGGGGCACAACTAATGAAAAACTGTTTTTT. Translating it yields CASSARGTTNEKLFF. Complete variable domain (other parts from reference TRBV9 and TRBJ1-4): DSGVTQTPKHLITATGQRVTLRCSPRSGDLSVYWYQQSLDQGLQFLIQYYNGEERAKGNILERFSAQQFPDLHSELNLSSLELGDSALYFCASSARGTTNEKLFFGSGTQLSVL.

This clonotype is labeled as medium-sized. The chain is built from TRBV6-6 and TRBJ2-5; D unresolved. CDR1 and CDR2 (germline): MNHNY, SVGAGI (reference sequence). The CDR3 contains 14 residues. V shed 7 bases and J shed 5 bases, with 17 bases lying between them. CDR3 bases: TGTGCCAGCACCGGAACAGCGACGAGGGAGACCCAGTACTTC. The encoded protein is CASTGTATRETQYF.

In its sample, this clonotype is medium-sized. The chain has TRBV28 and TRBJ2-4; 7 nucleotides line up with TRBD2. The V segment lost 5 bases and the J segment 1 base; nucleotides outside the gene matches: 5. Germline CDR1 and CDR2: MDHEN and SYDVKM. This CDR3 spans 15 amino acids. CDR3: CASSGAGFAKNIQYF. The CDR3 DNA sequence: TGTGCCAGCAGTGGAGCGGGGTTTGCCAAAAACATTCAGTACTTC.

The sample holds many counts of this clonotype. This sequence joins TRBV7-8 and TRBJ1-6; maybe TRBD1 (5 bases). The CDR3 is made up of 14 amino acids. The germline V and J ends were trimmed by 4 bases and 6 bases, with 10 bases remaining between them. Looked up from germline, CDR1 is SGHVS and CDR2 is FQNEAQ. The CDR3 spells CASSSAGLNSPLHF. The CDR3 coding sequence is TGTGCCAGCAGCTCGGCAGGGCTTAATTCACCCCTCCACTTT.

This clonotype was detected ten times or more. The V gene is TRBV13, the J gene TRBJ1-5; the D is unclear. This CDR3 spans 14 amino acids. The V and J ends lost 0 bases and 4 bases respectively, with 7 bases between them. The V gene's germline CDR1 is PRHDT and CDR2 FYEKMQ (reference sequence). The CDR3 DNA is TGTGCCAGCAGCTTAGGACCGATGAATCAGCCCCAGCATTTT. Amino acid sequence: CASSLGPMNQPQHF.

This clonotype is termed medium-sized. The genes are TRBV5-6 and TRBJ2-3, with a tentative D call TRBD1 (6 bases). The CDR3 totals 16 residues. Germline CDR1 SGHDT, CDR2 YYEEEE. Trimming cost V 4 bases and J 4 bases, with 19 bases left between them. Here the CDR3 reads CASSPTGRGMADTQYF. The CDR3 DNA reads TGTGCCAGCAGCCCTACAGGGAGAGGTATGGCAGATACGCAGTATTTT.

This clonotype was found many times. CDR3 loop: CASRGTSIEQYF. In DNA, the CDR3 is TGTGCCAGCAGGGGGACTAGTATCGAGCAGTACTTC. The chain joins TRBV6-1 to TRBJ2-7, with 8 bases lining up with TRBD2. Germline trimming cut 6 bases from V and 6 bases from J; bases unmatched to any gene: 4. The CDR3 is 12 amino acids. CDR1 is MNHNS, CDR2 SASEGT, per germline.

This clonotype was counted only a few times. The chain has TRBV20-1 and TRBJ2-7; 7 bases are a match to TRBD2. The ends lost 1 base at V and 0 bases at J; junction bases unmatched: 6. The length of the CDR3 is 15 residues. Germline V CDR1 and CDR2: DFQATT, SNEGSKA (reference sequence). CDR3 region: CSARVHPSGSYEQYF. CDR3 DNA: TGCAGTGCTAGAGTCCACCCTAGCGGCTCCTACGAGCAGTACTTC.

This clonotype was counted ten times or more. The gene calls are TRBV7-2 and TRBJ2-1; D may match TRBD1 or TRBD2 (5 bases each). Between the trimmed V and J ends, which lost 1 base and 0 bases, there was a span of 7 bases. This CDR3 has 15 residues. Per the germline V gene, CDR1 is SGHTA and CDR2 is FQGNSA. The CDR3 DNA follows: TGTGCCAGCAGCTTAGTGGGGGACTCCTACAATGAGCAGTTCTTC. Translating gives CASSLVGDSYNEQFF.

This clonotype appeared many times. V and J are TRBV7-2 and TRBJ2-7, with 11 positions matching TRBD1. CDR3 length: 15 amino acids. The germline gives CDR1 SGHTA, CDR2 FQGNSA. J was trimmed by 6 bases and V by 5 bases; bases with no gene match: 9. The CDR3 DNA is TGTGCCAGCAGCGGAGGGACAGGGGGAGTTCTCGAGCAGTACTTC. Its translation: CASSGGTGGVLEQYF.

This clonotype was seen many times. V and J are TRBV10-3 and TRBJ2-3, with a possible D match to TRBD2 (7 bases). Trimming took off 6 bases at V and 6 bases at J, with 22 bases between the two ends. Germline V lookup: CDR1 ENHRY, CDR2 SYGVKD. The CDR3 is made up of 16 amino acids. Written as DNA, the CDR3 is TGTGCCATCAGAGCCTCGGGGGGCCCCCAGGAGGATACGCAGTATTTT. Amino acids: CAIRASGGPQEDTQYF.

The chain links TRBV20-1 to TRBJ1-2; tentative D call: TRBD1 (5 bases). Germline assignment: CDR1 DFQATT and CDR2 SNEGSKA (reference sequence). The V and J ends lost 3 bases and 8 bases respectively, with 13 bases between them. The CDR3 covers 12 residues. In nucleotides, the CDR3 is TGCAGTGCTAGTGGGGGGACGTTAGGCTACACCTTC. It is translated as CSASGGTLGYTF.